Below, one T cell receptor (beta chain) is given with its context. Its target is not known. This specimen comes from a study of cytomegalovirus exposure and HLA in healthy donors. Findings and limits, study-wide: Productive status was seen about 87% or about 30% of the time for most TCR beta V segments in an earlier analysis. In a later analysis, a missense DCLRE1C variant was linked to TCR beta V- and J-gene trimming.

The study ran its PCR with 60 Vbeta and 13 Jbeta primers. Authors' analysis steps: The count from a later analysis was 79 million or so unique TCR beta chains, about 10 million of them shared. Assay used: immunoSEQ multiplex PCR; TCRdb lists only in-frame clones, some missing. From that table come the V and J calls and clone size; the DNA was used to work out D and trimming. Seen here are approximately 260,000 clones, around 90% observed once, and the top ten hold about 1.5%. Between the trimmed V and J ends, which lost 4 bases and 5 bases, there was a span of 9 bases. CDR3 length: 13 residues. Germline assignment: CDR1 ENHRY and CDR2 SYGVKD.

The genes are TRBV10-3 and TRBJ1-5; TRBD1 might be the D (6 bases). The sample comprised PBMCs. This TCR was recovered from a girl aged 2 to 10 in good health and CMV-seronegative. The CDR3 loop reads CAISVGQDQPQHF. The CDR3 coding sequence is TGTGCCATCAGTGTGGGACAAGATCAGCCCCAGCATTTT.